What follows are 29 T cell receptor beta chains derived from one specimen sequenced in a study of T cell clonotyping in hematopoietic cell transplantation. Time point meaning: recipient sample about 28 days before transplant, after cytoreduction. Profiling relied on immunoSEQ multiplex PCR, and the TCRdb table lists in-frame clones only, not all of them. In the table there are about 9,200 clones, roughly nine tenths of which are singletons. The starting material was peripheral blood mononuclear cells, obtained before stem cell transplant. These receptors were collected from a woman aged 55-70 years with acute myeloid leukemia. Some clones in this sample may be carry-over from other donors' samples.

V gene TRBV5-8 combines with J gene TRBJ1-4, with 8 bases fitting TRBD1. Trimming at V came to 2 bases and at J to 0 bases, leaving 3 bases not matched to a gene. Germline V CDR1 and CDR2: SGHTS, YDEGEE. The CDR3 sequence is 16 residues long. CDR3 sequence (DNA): TGTGCCAGCAGCTTTTCGGACAGGGCAACTAATGAAAAACTGTTTTTT. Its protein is CASSFSDRATNEKLFF.

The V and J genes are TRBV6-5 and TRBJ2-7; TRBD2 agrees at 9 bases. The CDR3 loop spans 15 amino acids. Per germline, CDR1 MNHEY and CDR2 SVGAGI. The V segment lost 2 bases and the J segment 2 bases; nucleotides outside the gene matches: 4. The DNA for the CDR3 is TGTGCCAGCAGTTACATACTAGCGGGCCCCTACGAGCAGTACTTC. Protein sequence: CASSYILAGPYEQYF.

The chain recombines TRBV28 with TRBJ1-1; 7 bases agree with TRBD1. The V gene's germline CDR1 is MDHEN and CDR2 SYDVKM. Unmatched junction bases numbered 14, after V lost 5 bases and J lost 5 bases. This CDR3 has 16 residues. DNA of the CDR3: TGTGCCAGCAGTATCCGACAGGGTAATTTTAGGACTGAAGCTTTCTTT. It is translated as CASSIRQGNFRTEAFF.

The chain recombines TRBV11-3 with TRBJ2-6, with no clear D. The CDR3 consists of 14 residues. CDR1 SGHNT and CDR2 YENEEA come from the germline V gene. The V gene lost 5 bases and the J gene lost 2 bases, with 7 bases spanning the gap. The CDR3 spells CASSPTPGANVLTF. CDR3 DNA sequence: TGTGCCAGCAGCCCTACGCCTGGGGCCAACGTCCTGACTTTC.

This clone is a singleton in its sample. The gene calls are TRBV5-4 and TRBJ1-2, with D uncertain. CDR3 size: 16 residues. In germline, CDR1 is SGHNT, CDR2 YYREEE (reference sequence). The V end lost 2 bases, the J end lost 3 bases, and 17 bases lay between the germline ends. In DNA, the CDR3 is TGTGCCAGCAGCTTTCGCCGGAGCCTAAGTTACTATGGCTACACCTTC. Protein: CASSFRRSLSYYGYTF.

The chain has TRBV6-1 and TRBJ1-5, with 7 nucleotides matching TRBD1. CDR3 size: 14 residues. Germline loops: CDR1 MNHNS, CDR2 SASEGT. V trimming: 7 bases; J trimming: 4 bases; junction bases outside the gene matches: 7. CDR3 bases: TGTGCCAGCACCTTCGGGACAGCTAATCAGCCCCAGCATTTT. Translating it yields CASTFGTANQPQHF.

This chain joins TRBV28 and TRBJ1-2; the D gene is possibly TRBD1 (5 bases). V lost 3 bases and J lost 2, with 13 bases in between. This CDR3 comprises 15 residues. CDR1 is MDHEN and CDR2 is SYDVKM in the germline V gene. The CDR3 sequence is CASSFFGGPNYGYTF. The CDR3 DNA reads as TGTGCCAGCAGTTTTTTTGGGGGTCCAAACTATGGCTACACCTTC.

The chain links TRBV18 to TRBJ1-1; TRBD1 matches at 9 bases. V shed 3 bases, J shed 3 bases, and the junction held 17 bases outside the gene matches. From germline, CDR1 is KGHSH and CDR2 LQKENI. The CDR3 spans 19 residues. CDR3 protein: CASSPGQGVSWLRDTEAFF. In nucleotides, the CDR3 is TGTGCCAGCTCACCGGGACAGGGAGTCTCCTGGCTGAGGGACACTGAAGCTTTCTTT.

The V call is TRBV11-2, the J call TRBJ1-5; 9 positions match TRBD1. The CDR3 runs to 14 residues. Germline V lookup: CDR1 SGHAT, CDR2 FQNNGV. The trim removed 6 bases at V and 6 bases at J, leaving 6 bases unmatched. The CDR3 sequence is CASSPGQGFQPQHF. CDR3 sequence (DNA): TGTGCCAGCAGTCCGGGACAGGGCTTTCAGCCCCAGCATTTT.

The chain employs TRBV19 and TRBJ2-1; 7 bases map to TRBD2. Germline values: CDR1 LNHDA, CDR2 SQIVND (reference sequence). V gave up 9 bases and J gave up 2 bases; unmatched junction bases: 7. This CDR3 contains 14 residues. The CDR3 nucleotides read TGTGCCAGCTCTAACGGGGGGACCTACAATGAGCAGTTCTTC. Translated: CASSNGGTYNEQFF.

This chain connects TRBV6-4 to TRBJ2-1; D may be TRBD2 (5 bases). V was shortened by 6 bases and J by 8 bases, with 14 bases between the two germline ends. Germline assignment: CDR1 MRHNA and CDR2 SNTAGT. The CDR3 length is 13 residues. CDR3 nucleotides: TGTGCCAGCAGCGCCAACCTAGCCGATGAGCAGTTCTTC. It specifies CASSANLADEQFF.

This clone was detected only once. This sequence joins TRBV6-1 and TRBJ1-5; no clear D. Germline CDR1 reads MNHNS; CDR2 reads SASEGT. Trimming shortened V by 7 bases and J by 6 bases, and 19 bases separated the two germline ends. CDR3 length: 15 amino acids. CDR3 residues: CASNFIGRRGQPQHF. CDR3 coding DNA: TGTGCCAGCAATTTTATCGGGCGGCGGGGTCAGCCCCAGCATTTT.

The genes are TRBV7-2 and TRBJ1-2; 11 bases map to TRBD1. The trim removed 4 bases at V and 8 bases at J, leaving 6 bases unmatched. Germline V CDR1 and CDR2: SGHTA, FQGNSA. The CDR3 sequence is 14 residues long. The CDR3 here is CASSSGQGVRGYTF. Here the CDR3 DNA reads TGTGCCAGCAGCTCGGGACAGGGGGTGCGCGGCTACACCTTC.

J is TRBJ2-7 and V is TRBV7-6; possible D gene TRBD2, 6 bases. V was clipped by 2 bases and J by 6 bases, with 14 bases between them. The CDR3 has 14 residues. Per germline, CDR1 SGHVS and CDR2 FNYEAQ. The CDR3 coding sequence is TGTGCCAGCAGCTTATCCGGGAGCAGCGGCGAGCAGTACTTC. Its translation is CASSLSGSSGEQYF. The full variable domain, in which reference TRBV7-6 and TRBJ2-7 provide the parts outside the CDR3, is GAGVSQSPRYKVTKRGQDVALRCDPISGHVSLYWYRQALGQGPEFLTYFNYEAQQDKSGLPNDRFSAERPEGSISTLTIQRTEQRDSAMYRCASSLSGSSGEQYFGPGTRLTVT.

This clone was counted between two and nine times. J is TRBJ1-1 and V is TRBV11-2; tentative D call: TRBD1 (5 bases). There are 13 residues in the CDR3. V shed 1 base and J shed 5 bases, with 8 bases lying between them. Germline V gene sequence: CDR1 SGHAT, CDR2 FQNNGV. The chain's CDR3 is CASSLGQTTEAFF. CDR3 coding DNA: TGTGCCAGCAGCTTAGGACAGACAACTGAAGCTTTCTTT.

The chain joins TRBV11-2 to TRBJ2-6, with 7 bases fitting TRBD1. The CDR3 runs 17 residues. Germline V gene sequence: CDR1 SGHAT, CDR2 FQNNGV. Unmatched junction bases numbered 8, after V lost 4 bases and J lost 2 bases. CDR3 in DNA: TGTGCCAGCAGCTCAATCATCAGGGGGACTGGGGCCAACGTCCTGACTTTC. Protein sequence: CASSSIIRGTGANVLTF. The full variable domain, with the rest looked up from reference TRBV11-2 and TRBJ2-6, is EAGVAQSPRYKIIEKRQSVAFWCNPISGHATLYWYQQILGQGPKLLIQFQNNGVVDDSQLPKDRFSAERLKGVDSTLKIQPAKLEDSAVYLCASSSIIRGTGANVLTFGAGSRLTVL.

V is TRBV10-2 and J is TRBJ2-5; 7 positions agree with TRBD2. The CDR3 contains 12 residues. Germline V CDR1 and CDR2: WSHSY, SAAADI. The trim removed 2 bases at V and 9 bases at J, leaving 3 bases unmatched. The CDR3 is CASSEMGGAQYF. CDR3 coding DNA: TGCGCCAGCAGTGAGATGGGGGGGGCCCAGTACTTC.

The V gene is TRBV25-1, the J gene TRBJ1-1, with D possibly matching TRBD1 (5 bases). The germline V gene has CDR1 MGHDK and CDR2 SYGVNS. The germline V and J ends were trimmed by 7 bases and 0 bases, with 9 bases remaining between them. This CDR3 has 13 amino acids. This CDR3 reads CASIDRVNTEAFF. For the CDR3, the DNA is TGTGCCAGCATAGACAGAGTGAACACTGAAGCTTTCTTT.

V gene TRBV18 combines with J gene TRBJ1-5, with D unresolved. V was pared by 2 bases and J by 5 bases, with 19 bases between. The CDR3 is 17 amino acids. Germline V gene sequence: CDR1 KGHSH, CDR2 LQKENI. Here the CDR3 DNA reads TGTGCCAGCTCACCAAACGCACCCACGACGACTTATCAGCCCCAGCATTTT. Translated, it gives CASSPNAPTTTYQPQHF.

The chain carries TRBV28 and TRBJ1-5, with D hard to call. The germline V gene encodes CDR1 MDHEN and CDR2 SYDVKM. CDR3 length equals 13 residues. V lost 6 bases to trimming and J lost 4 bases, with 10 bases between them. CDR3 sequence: CASSEVGNQPQHF. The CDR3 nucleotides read TGTGCCAGCAGCGAGGTGGGGAATCAGCCCCAGCATTTT.

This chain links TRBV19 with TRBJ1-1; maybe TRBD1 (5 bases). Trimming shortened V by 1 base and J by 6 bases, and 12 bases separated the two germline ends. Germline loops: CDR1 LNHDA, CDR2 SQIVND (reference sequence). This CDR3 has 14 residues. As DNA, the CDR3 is TGTGCCAGTAGTATAGCCGCGGGGGGACCTGAAGCTTTCTTT. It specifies CASSIAAGGPEAFF.

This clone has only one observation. The CDR3 sequence is CAITVGADYYEQYV. CDR3 in DNA: TGTGCCATTACCGTAGGTGCGGACTACTACGAGCAGTACGTC. The chain recombines TRBV19 with TRBJ2-7; D possibly corresponds to TRBD2 (6 bases). Germline assignment: CDR1 LNHDA and CDR2 SQIVND (reference sequence). The CDR3 extends over 14 amino acids. With 10 bases removed from V and 3 bases from J, the gap between germline ends came to 19 bases.

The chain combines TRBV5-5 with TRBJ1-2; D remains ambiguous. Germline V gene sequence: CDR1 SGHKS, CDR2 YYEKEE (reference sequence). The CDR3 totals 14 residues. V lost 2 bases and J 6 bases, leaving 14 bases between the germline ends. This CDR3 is CASSLNPGINGYTF. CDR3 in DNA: TGTGCCAGCAGCTTAAATCCGGGGATCAATGGCTACACCTTC.

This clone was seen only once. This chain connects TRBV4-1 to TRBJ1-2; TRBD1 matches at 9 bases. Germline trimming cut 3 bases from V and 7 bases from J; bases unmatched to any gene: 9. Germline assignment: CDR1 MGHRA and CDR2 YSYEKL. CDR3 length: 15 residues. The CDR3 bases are TGCGCCAGCAGCCATACCGGGACAGGGCTCGCTGGCTACACCTTC. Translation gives CASSHTGTGLAGYTF.

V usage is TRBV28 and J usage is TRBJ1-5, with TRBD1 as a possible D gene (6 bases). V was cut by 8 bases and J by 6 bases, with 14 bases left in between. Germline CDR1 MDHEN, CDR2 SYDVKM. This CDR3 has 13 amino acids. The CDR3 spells CASHPGVGQPQHF. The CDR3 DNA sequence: TGTGCCAGCCATCCAGGGGTAGGTCAGCCCCAGCATTTT.

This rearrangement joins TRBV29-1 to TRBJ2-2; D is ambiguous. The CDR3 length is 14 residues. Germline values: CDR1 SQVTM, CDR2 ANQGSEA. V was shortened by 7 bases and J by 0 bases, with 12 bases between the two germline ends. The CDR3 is CSATPRTNTGELFF. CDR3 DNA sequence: TGCAGCGCTACGCCCAGGACGAACACCGGGGAGCTGTTTTTT.

CDR3: CSVELKGGQEASSSHSFAYNEQFF. For the CDR3, the DNA is TGCAGCGTTGAGTTAAAGGGCGGACAGGAAGCCTCCTCCTCTCACAGTTTCGCCTACAATGAGCAGTTCTTC. V and J are TRBV29-1 and TRBJ2-1, with 7 bases that match TRBD1. CDR1 and CDR2 from the germline V gene are SQVTM and ANQGSEA. This CDR3 region has 24 residues. V lost 3 bases to trimming and J lost 2 bases; unmatched junction nucleotides: 34.

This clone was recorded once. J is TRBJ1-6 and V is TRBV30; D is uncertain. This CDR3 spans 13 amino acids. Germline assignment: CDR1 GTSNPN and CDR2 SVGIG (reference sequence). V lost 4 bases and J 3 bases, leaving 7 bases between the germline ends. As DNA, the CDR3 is TGTGCCTGGACAGAAAACTATAATTCACCCCTCCACTTT. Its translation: CAWTENYNSPLHF.

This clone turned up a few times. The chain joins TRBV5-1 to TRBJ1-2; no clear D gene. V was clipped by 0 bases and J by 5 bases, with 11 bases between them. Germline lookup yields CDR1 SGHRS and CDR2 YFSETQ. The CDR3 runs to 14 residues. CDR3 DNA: TGCGCCAGCAGCTTGGAGGCGTCTCCGTATGGCTACACCTTC. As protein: CASSLEASPYGYTF.